Here is one T cell receptor (beta chain) with its context. Its specificity is unknown. Sequencing used immunoSEQ multiplex PCR; TCRdb keeps in-frame clones, though not all of them. Of approximately 740,000 clones listed, approximately 79% are singletons. The data were taken from a study of shared clonotypes between healthy human individuals. Study-wide results and caveats: Naive CD4 clonotypes overlapped across a few donors at about 5.3%. Naive subsets, compared against memory subsets, generally had larger estimated richness values. Unshared clonotypes carried lower generation probabilities than those common to all four donors.

Germline values: CDR1 SEHNR, CDR2 FQNEAQ (reference sequence). Trimming pared 2 bases from V and 3 bases from J, leaving 5 bases between. The CDR3 consists of 12 residues. The clonotype was recovered from a woman aged 25 to 45 in good health. The chain links TRBV7-9 to TRBJ2-7; unclear D gene. Input material: memory CD4+ T cells sorted from blood. As to subset: CD45RA-negative fraction. CDR3 region: CASSLTDYEQYF. DNA of the CDR3: TGTGCCAGCAGCTTAACGGACTACGAGCAGTACTTC.